This entry lists 18 T cell receptor beta chains sequenced from one sample in a study of OX40 agonist ivuxolimab in advanced cancers. Some clones are missing from TCRdb's copy, which holds only in-frame ones; the method was immunoSEQ multiplex PCR. The sample contains about 70,000 clones, roughly 85% of which appear only once. Sequences were derived from CD4+ or CD8+ T cells sorted from blood, sampled in a trial of the OX40 agonist ivuxolimab. Receptors were obtained from an adult with an advanced solid tumor such as melanoma, head and neck, liver or kidney cancer.

This clone appeared a few times. The V gene is TRBV5-1, the J gene TRBJ2-3, with 8 nucleotides matching TRBD2. V lost 5 bases, J lost 4 bases, and 3 bases stayed unmatched. The CDR3 loop spans 13 amino acids. Per the germline V gene, CDR1 is SGHRS and CDR2 is YFSETQ. The CDR3 reads CASSGLAADTQYF. In DNA form, the CDR3 reads TGCGCCAGCAGTGGACTAGCAGCAGATACGCAGTATTTT.

The rearrangement links TRBV6-1 to TRBJ2-7, with D tentatively TRBD1 (6 bases). CDR1 is MNHNS, CDR2 SASEGT, per germline. V shed 8 bases and J shed 7 bases, with 15 bases lying between them. This CDR3 spans 12 amino acids. The CDR3: CASSRTQGEQYF. The CDR3 nucleotides read TGTGCCAGCTCTAGGACCCAGGGGGAGCAGTACTTC.

This chain connects TRBV2 to TRBJ2-1, with 10 bases matching TRBD1. Germline V CDR1 and CDR2: SNHLY, FYNNEI. This CDR3 contains 15 residues. V lost 5 bases, J lost 8 bases, and 9 bases stayed unmatched. DNA of the CDR3: TGTGCCAGCAGTACTAGACAGGGGGCATTCGATGAGCAGTTCTTC. Its translation: CASSTRQGAFDEQFF.

The chain combines TRBV18 with TRBJ1-2; D may be TRBD1 (5 bases). The CDR3 length is 13 residues. Germline-derived CDR1 and CDR2 are KGHSH and LQKENI. The germline V and J ends were trimmed by 3 bases and 6 bases, with 11 bases remaining between them. The CDR3 spells CASSPGTVNGYTF. CDR3 nucleotide sequence: TGTGCCAGCTCACCCGGGACGGTGAATGGCTACACCTTC.

The chain links TRBV5-6 to TRBJ1-1; TRBD1 is a possible D gene (6 bases). The V gene lost 0 bases and the J gene lost 5 bases, with 8 bases spanning the gap. Germline CDR1 SGHDT, CDR2 YYEEEE. This CDR3 is built from 13 residues. The CDR3 protein is CASSLGGGTEAFF. The CDR3 nucleotides read TGTGCCAGCAGCTTGGGAGGGGGTACTGAAGCTTTCTTT.

The chain joins TRBV30 to TRBJ1-4; a possible D gene is TRBD1 (6 bases). The V end was cut by 1 base, the J end by 5 bases, with 8 bases between. The CDR3 spans 13 residues. In germline, CDR1 is GTSNPN, CDR2 SVGIG (reference sequence). Written as DNA, the CDR3 is TGTGCCTGGAGTGGTCAGGGGAATGAAAAACTGTTTTTT. The encoded protein is CAWSGQGNEKLFF.

This chain connects TRBV6-6 to TRBJ1-2; no firm D call. Germline loops: CDR1 MNHNY, CDR2 SVGAGI (reference sequence). This CDR3 spans 14 amino acids. The V and J ends lost 5 bases and 8 bases respectively, with 18 bases between them. The chain's CDR3 is CASSPESRVGGYTF. CDR3 coding DNA: TGTGCCAGCAGTCCCGAGTCGAGGGTGGGCGGCTACACCTTC.

This clone was observed once. The gene calls are TRBV7-6 and TRBJ2-5; 7 nucleotides match TRBD2. Germline CDR1 is SGHVS and CDR2 is FNYEAQ. J gave up 1 base and V 5 bases, and 1 base lay outside the gene matches. There are 13 residues in the CDR3. The CDR3 DNA is TGTGCCAGCAGCGGGGGGGGCCAAGAGACCCAGTACTTC. It is translated as CASSGGGQETQYF.

This clone appeared once. The V call is TRBV2, the J call TRBJ1-2; D unresolved. Trimming removed 7 bases at V and 0 bases at J, with 15 bases between. The germline gives CDR1 SNHLY, CDR2 FYNNEI. The CDR3 runs to 15 residues. CDR3 bases: TGTGCCAGCACTAACCTGGCGTGGTCTAACTATGGCTACACCTTC. This sequence encodes CASTNLAWSNYGYTF.

The chain uses TRBV7-3 and TRBJ2-2; D unclear. Germline lookup yields CDR1 SGHTA and CDR2 FQGTGA. The CDR3 has 15 residues. V was pared by 2 bases and J by 3 bases, with 10 bases between. DNA for the CDR3: TGTGCCAGCAGCTTACAGCAGGCTGACACCGGGGAGCTGTTTTTT. This gives the protein CASSLQQADTGELFF.

The chain combines TRBV29-1 with TRBJ2-1; 7 bases agree with TRBD2. Germline CDR1 reads SQVTM; CDR2 reads ANQGSEA. The trim removed 2 bases at V and 4 bases at J, leaving 14 bases unmatched. The CDR3 has 17 residues. CDR3 sequence reads: CSVESNSGAGSYNEQFF. CDR3 DNA sequence: TGCAGCGTTGAATCTAACTCAGGAGCGGGGAGTTACAATGAGCAGTTCTTC.

The chain employs TRBV5-6 and TRBJ2-7, with D possibly matching TRBD2 (7 bases). Germline CDR1 reads SGHDT; CDR2 reads YYEEEE. The V and J ends lost 2 bases and 7 bases respectively, with 13 bases between them. CDR3 length: 13 residues. The CDR3 DNA sequence: TGTGCCAGCAGCTTAGGGGGGGCTCGGGAGCAGTACTTC. As protein: CASSLGGAREQYF.

This sequence joins TRBV16 and TRBJ2-4; D is uncertain. V lost 0 bases and J lost 5, with 8 bases in between. Per germline, CDR1 KGHSY and CDR2 FQNENV. CDR3 length: 14 amino acids. CDR3 DNA: TGTGCCAGCAGCCAATCGTACTGGGAAAACATTCAGTACTTC. It specifies CASSQSYWENIQYF.

The J gene is TRBJ2-7, the V gene TRBV5-4; 10 bases match TRBD2. V was clipped by 3 bases and J by 3 bases; unmatched bases: 6. The CDR3 consists of 15 residues. Germline V CDR1 and CDR2: SGHNT, YYREEE (reference sequence). The CDR3: CASSYTGLANYEQYF. The CDR3 DNA is TGTGCCAGCAGCTACACGGGACTAGCGAACTACGAGCAGTACTTC.

The chain uses TRBV19 and TRBJ2-7; TRBD1 might be the D (6 bases). CDR1 LNHDA and CDR2 SQIVND come from the germline V gene (reference sequence). This CDR3 has 13 residues. The germline V and J ends were trimmed by 4 bases and 7 bases, with 14 bases remaining between them. The CDR3 region is CASSTPQGREQYF. The CDR3 DNA is TGTGCCAGTAGTACCCCCCAGGGGCGGGAGCAGTACTTC. The whole variable domain, filled in from reference TRBV19 and TRBJ2-7, reads DGGITQSPKYLFRKEGQNVTLSCEQNLNHDAMYWYRQDPGQGLRLIYYSQIVNDFQKGDIAEGYSVSREKKESFPLTVTSAQKNPTAFYLCASSTPQGREQYFGPGTRLTVT.

This chain connects TRBV15 to TRBJ2-1; D perhaps matches TRBD1 (6 bases). The CDR3 runs to 14 residues. Germline-derived CDR1 and CDR2 are LNHNV and YYDKDF (reference sequence). Trimming left V 1 base short and J 7 bases short, with 11 bases between. In nucleotides, the CDR3 is TGTGCCACCAGCAGAGCACAGGGTAGAAATGAGCAGTTCTTC. Protein: CATSRAQGRNEQFF. Together with reference TRBV15 and TRBJ2-1, the CDR3 gives the full variable domain: DAMVIQNPRYQVTQFGKPVTLSCSQTLNHNVMYWYQQKSSQAPKLLFHYYDKDFNNEADTPDNFQSRRPNTSFCFLDIRSPGLGDTAMYLCATSRAQGRNEQFFGPGTRLTVL.

This chain connects TRBV6-5 to TRBJ2-7, with D tentatively TRBD1 or TRBD2 (6 bases each). Germline loops: CDR1 MNHEY, CDR2 SVGAGI. This CDR3 is 15 amino acids long. V lost 6 bases to trimming and J lost 0 bases, with 15 bases between them. The CDR3 nucleotides read TGTGCCAGCAGACCCGGAGGGGGTCCCTCCTACGAGCAGTACTTC. Translation gives CASRPGGGPSYEQYF.

The V call is TRBV7-2, the J call TRBJ2-7; 8 bases are shared with TRBD2. The CDR3 sequence is 15 residues long. V lost 5 bases to trimming and J lost 3 bases; unmatched junction nucleotides: 9. CDR1 SGHTA and CDR2 FQGNSA come from the germline V gene. CDR3 amino acids: CASSQGRGAYYEQYF. CDR3 bases: TGTGCCAGCAGCCAGGGGCGGGGGGCTTACTACGAGCAGTACTTC. The entire variable domain, with the rest obtained from reference TRBV7-2 and TRBJ2-7, is as follows: GAGVSQSPSNKVTEKGKDVELRCDPISGHTALYWYRQSLGQGLEFLIYFQGNSAPDKSGLPSDRFSAERTGGSVSTLTIQRTQQEDSAVYLCASSQGRGAYYEQYFGPGTRLTVT.